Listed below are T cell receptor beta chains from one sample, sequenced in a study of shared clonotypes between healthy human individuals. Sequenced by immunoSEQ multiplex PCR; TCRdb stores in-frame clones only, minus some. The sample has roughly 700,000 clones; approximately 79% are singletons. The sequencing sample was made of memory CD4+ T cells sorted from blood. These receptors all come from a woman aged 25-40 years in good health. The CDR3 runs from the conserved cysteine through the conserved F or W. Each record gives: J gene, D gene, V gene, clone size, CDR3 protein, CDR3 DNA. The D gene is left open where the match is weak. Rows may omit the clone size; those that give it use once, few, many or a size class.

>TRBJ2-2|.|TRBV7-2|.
CASSLAGMSSGELFF
TGTGCCAGCAGCTTAGCAGGGATGAGTTCCGGGGAGCTGTTTTTT
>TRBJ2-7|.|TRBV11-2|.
CASSLVSGYEQYF
TGTGCCAGCAGCTTAGTGTCCGGGTACGAGCAGTACTTC
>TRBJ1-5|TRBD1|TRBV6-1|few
CASKGASNQPQHF
TGTGCCAGCAAGGGGGCTAGCAATCAGCCCCAGCATTTT
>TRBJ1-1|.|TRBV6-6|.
CASSIKSGEAFF
TGTGCCAGCAGTATCAAATCCGGAGAAGCTTTCTTT
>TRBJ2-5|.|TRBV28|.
CASSFSPSGARETQYF
TGTGCCAGCAGTTTCAGCCCCTCGGGGGCGCGCGAGACCCAGTACTTC
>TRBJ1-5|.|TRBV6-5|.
CASRPGQYSNQPQHF
TGTGCCAGCAGGCCTGGACAGTATAGCAATCAGCCCCAGCATTTT
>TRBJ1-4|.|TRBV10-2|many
CASRGDANEKLFF
TGCGCCAGCAGAGGTGATGCTAATGAAAAACTGTTTTTT
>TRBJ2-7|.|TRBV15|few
CATSRPSTQSAQYF
TGTGCCACCAGCAGACCTTCTACCCAATCTGCGCAGTACTTC
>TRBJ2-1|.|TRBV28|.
CASSQEVYNEQFF
TGTGCCAGCAGTCAAGAGGTCTACAATGAGCAGTTCTTC
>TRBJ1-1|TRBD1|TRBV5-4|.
CASSSQGGASKAFF
TGTGCCAGCAGCTCCCAGGGGGGCGCTTCCAAAGCTTTCTTT
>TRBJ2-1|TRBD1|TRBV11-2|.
CASSLDRGIRGNEQFF
TGTGCCAGCAGCTTAGACAGGGGGATCCGCGGGAATGAGCAGTTCTTC
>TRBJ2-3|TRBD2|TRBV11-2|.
CASSSSGDTDTQYF
TGTGCCAGCAGTAGTAGCGGGGACACAGATACGCAGTATTTT
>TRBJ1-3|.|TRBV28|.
CASGISGRFSGNTIYF
TGTGCCAGCGGGATTTCGGGCAGGTTCTCTGGAAACACCATATATTTT
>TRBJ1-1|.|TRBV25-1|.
CASSWAGGCFF
TGTGCCAGCAGTTGGGCCGGTGGGTGTTTCTTT
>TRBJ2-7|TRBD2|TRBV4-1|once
CASSQGSQAGGPNEQYF
TGCGCCAGCAGCCAGGGGAGCCAGGCGGGAGGGCCCAACGAGCAGTACTTC
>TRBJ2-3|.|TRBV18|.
CASSPRGSTDTQYF
TGTGCCAGCTCTCCAAGAGGTAGCACAGATACGCAGTATTTT
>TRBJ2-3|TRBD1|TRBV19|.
CASSPRTGATDTQYF
TGTGCCAGTAGTCCAAGGACAGGGGCCACAGATACGCAGTATTTT
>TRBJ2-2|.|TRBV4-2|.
CASSQGVALNTGELFF
TGTGCCAGCAGCCAAGGGGTGGCTCTGAACACCGGGGAGCTGTTTTTT
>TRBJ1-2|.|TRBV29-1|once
CSARQNSYGYTF
TGCAGCGCAAGACAGAACAGCTATGGCTACACCTTC
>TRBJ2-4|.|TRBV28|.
CASSPQDPRDIQYF
TGTGCCAGCAGTCCCCAGGATCCCCGCGACATTCAGTACTTC
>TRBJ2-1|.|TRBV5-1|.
CASSYDRPSYNEQFF
TGCGCCAGCAGCTACGACAGGCCATCCTACAATGAGCAGTTCTTC
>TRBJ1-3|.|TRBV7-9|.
CASSLGSAGSGNTIYF
TGTGCCAGCAGCTTAGGTTCGGCCGGCTCTGGAAACACCATATATTTT
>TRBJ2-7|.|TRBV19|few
CASSIPGASSYEQYF
TGTGCCAGTAGTATACCAGGGGCGAGCTCCTACGAGCAGTACTTC
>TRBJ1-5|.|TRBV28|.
CASADSYLRRGNQPQHF
TGTGCCAGCGCAGACAGTTACCTTCGGAGGGGCAATCAGCCCCAGCATTTT
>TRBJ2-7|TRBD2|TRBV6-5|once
CATRRTSGTYEQYF
TGTGCCACCCGCCGGACTAGCGGTACCTACGAGCAGTACTTC
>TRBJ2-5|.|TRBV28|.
CASRPPPGAGETQYF
TGTGCCAGCCGTCCCCCCCCGGGGGCAGGGGAGACCCAGTACTTC
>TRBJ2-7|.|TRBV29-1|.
CSVLGSYEQYF
TGCAGCGTCCTGGGTTCGTACGAGCAGTACTTC
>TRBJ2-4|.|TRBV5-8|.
CASSQRDRYSRIQYF
TGTGCCAGCAGCCAACGGGACCGCTATTCCCGTATTCAGTACTTC
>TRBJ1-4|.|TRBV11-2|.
CASSLDPRRPNEKLFF
TGTGCCAGCAGCTTAGATCCCCGGAGACCTAATGAAAAACTGTTTTTT
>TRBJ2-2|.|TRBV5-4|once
CASSQGRWDTGELFF
TGTGCCAGCAGCCAGGGGCGGTGGGACACCGGGGAGCTGTTTTTT
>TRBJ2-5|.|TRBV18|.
CASSPPETVSQETQYF
TGTGCCAGCTCACCACCAGAGACAGTCAGTCAAGAGACCCAGTACTTC
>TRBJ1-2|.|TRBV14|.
CASSQIGHYGYTF
TGTGCCAGCAGCCAAATTGGGCACTATGGCTACACCTTC
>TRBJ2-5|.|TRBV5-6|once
CASSLEWGKETQYF
TGTGCCAGCAGCTTGGAATGGGGGAAGGAGACCCAGTACTTC
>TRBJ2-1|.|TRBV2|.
CASGGEVSYNEQFF
TGTGCCAGCGGAGGGGAGGTTTCCTACAATGAGCAGTTCTTC
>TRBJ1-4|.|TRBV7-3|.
CASSRTTNEKLFF
TGTGCCAGCTCCCGAACAACTAATGAAAAACTGTTTTTT
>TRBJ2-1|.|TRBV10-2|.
CASTHAQGGGYYNEQFF
TGCGCCAGCACTCACGCTCAGGGAGGGGGGTATTACAATGAGCAGTTCTTC